This TCR beta chain was obtained from a study of cytomegalovirus exposure and HLA in healthy donors. General study points: It was reportedly the case that the classifier diagnosed cytomegalovirus status with high specificity and sensitivity.

The V gene's germline CDR1 is MGHRA and CDR2 YSYEKL. Trimming cost V 5 bases and J 8 bases; bases outside gene matches: 11. There are 15 residues in the CDR3. Assay: immunoSEQ multiplex PCR; the TCRdb copy retains only in-frame clones and omits some. The sample shows about 110,000 clones, approximately 86% of them seen only once. The donors were part of the validation cohort of 120 subjects. That cohort was separate from the first cohort, which comprised fewer than 800 subjects. On this clone itself: Its antigen is not identified.

The sample taken for sequencing was PBMCs. The J gene is TRBJ1-2, the V gene TRBV4-1, with 10 bases that match TRBD1. The sequence came from a young woman in good health and CMV-seronegative. The CDR3 DNA follows: TGCGCCAGCAGCTATCCCGGGACAGGGGAACGCGGCTACACCTTC. Protein product: CASSYPGTGERGYTF.